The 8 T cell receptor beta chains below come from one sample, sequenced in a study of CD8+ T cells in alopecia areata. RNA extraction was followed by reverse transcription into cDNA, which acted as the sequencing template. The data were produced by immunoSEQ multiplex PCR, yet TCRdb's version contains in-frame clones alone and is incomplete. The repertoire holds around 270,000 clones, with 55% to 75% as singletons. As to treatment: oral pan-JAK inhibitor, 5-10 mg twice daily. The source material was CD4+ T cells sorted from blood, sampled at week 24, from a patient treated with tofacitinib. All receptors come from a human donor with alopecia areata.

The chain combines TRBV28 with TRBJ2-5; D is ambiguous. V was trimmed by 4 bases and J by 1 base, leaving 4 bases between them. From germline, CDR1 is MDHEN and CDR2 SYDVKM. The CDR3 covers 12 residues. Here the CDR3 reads CASSWAQETQYF. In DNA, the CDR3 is TGTGCCAGCAGTTGGGCCCAAGAGACCCAGTACTTC.

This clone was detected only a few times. The CDR3 DNA follows: TGCAGCGTTCATCCCCGAAGCCGACAGGGATTATGGGGCACAGATACGCAGTATTTT. This encodes CSVHPRSRQGLWGTDTQYF. V usage is TRBV29-1 and J usage is TRBJ2-3, with 7 bases matching TRBD1. CDR3 length: 19 amino acids. J was trimmed by 1 base and V by 5 bases; bases with no gene match: 21. Per germline, CDR1 SQVTM and CDR2 ANQGSEA.

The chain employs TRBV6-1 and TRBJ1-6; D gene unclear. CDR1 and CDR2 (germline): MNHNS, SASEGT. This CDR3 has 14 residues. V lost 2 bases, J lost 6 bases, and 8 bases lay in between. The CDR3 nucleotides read TGTGCCAGCAGTGAACACAGTCCTAATTCACCCCTCCACTTT. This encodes CASSEHSPNSPLHF.

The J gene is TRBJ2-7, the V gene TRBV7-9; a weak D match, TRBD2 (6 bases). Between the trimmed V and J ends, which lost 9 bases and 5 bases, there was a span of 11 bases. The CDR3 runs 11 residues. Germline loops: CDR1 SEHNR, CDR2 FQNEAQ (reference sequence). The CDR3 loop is CASTSGDEQYF. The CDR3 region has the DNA TGTGCCAGTACCTCGGGGGACGAGCAGTACTTC.

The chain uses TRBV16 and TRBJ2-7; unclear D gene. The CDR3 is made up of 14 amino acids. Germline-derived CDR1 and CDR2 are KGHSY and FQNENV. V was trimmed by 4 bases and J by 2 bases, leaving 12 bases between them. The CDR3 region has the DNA TGTGCCAGCAGCCGTCCTGCCCGTCCCTACGAGCAGTACTTC. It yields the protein CASSRPARPYEQYF.

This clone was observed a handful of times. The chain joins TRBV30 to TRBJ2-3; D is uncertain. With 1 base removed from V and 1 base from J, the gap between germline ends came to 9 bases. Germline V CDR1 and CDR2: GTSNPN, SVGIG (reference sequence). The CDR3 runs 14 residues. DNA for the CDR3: TGTGCCTGGAGTGCGGCAGGAGGCACAGATACGCAGTATTTT. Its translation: CAWSAAGGTDTQYF.

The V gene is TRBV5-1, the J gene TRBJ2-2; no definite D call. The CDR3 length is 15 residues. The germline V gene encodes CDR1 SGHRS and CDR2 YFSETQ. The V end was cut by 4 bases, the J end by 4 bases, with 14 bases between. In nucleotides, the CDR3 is TGCGCCAGCAGCCCTGTGGTGGCGGTCACCGGGGAGCTGTTTTTT. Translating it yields CASSPVVAVTGELFF.

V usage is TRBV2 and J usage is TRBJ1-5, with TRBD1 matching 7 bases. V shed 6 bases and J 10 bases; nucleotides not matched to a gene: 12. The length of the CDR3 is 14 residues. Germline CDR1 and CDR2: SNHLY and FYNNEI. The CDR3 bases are TGTGCCAGCAGATCCGCTTTTACAGGGGATCCCCAGCATTTT. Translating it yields CASRSAFTGDPQHF.